This is a list of T cell receptor beta chains from one sample in a study of T-cell reconstitution after alpha-beta-depleted transplantation in children. TCRdb re-called the PCR reads through MiXCR, storing one row per CDR3 protein. The sample yields about 440,000 distinct CDR3 sequences, 43% seen once. Sequenced here: PBMCs, sampled before TCRalphabeta/CD19-depleted stem cell transplant. The receptors originated from a girl aged 2 to 10 with aplastic anemia, due to receive a stem cell transplant. CDR3s leave out the opening cysteine and the closing phenylalanine or tryptophan. The order of the fields is V gene, J gene, CDR3 protein.

TRBV7-9	TRBJ1-2	ASSHSGSGYT
TRBV7-9	TRBJ2-2	ASGASGLNTGELF
TRBV20-1	TRBJ2-4	SASLGTPLKNIQY
TRBV14	TRBJ1-6	ASSQDVQRMNSPLH
TRBV5-8	TRBJ1-5	ASSLAGWPQH
TRBV7-8	TRBJ2-5	ASSFQRAGGETQY
TRBV30	TRBJ1-1	AWSVTRPEAF
TRBV12-3/TRBV12-4	TRBJ2-3	ASQGDIGGYITDTQY
TRBV7-6	TRBJ1-1	ASSYIPTGEKAF
TRBV12-3/TRBV12-4	TRBJ2-1	ASGRAYYNEQF
TRBV20-1	TRBJ1-6	SARDRTASNSPLH
TRBV4-1	TRBJ2-7	ASSPAGTGGSEQY
TRBV20-1	TRBJ2-3	SARDFSQGTDTQY
TRBV6-5	TRBJ2-7	ASSFPTTGTGSYEQY
TRBV12-3/TRBV12-4	TRBJ2-7	ASSHGLAGVAYEQY
TRBV20-1	TRBJ2-1	SANEAGVRNNEQF
TRBV29-1	TRBJ2-2	SVEAGTNTGELF
TRBV15	TRBJ2-3	ATSREIGQGADTQY
TRBV5-1	TRBJ2-7	ASSLATQVYYEQY
TRBV4-3	TRBJ2-2	ASSQMTGSNTGELF
TRBV30	TRBJ1-5	ACQGQGQPQH
TRBV12-3/TRBV12-4	TRBJ2-1	ASSPLGSVYNEQF
TRBV4-1	TRBJ2-7	ASSQPGTFFYEQY
TRBV6-5	TRBJ2-5	ASSYTHVGETQY
TRBV27	TRBJ2-7	ASSTNWGHYEQY
TRBV29-1	TRBJ2-7	SVGTLYEQY
TRBV15	TRBJ1-2	ATSRAGTGLNYGYT
TRBV4-1	TRBJ2-5	ASSQDRGAETQY
TRBV5-5	TRBJ2-2	ASSWSQGSSAGELF
TRBV27	TRBJ1-3	ASSTTGISGNTIY
TRBV7-3	TRBJ2-1	ASSPTGTYVNEQF
TRBV6-1	TRBJ2-1	ASSLRLAEYNEQF
TRBV5-1	TRBJ2-1	ASSLVAGGSYNEQF
TRBV5-1	TRBJ1-2	ASSLERTLGSYGYT
TRBV6-1	TRBJ2-3	ASSDIGLAGVMKSANTQY
TRBV6-4	TRBJ2-7	ASSVRQGAYEQY
TRBV14	TRBJ2-7	ASRDRGGYEQY
TRBV6-1	TRBJ2-7	ASTGSYEQY
TRBV20-1	TRBJ2-7	SARGTGGRYEQY
TRBV14	TRBJ2-1	ASSQDQGAPYNEQF
TRBV12-3/TRBV12-4	TRBJ2-5	ASGRGIETQY
TRBV20-1	TRBJ2-3	SAERGSAVDTQY
TRBV20-1	TRBJ1-5	STRETVGNQPQH
TRBV5-1	TRBJ1-1	ASSISGQLTEAF
TRBV19	TRBJ2-3	ASSLWGRTDTQY
TRBV4-2	TRBJ2-1	ASSPGVGGGWDYNEQF
TRBV20-1	TRBJ2-7	SARVGTTYEQY
TRBV19	TRBJ2-1	ASSPRAVPNEQF
TRBV6-2/TRBV6-3	TRBJ2-7	ASSYPGTSSQQY
TRBV6-1	TRBJ2-3	ASSAGKRGQSTDTQY
TRBV2	TRBJ1-4	ASRPDRGLNEKLF
TRBV11-2	TRBJ2-1	ASSLETAFGGSYNEQF
TRBV7-2	TRBJ1-5	ASSSGVKAQGPQH
TRBV7-6	TRBJ2-4	ASSQLAGGPLSKNIQY